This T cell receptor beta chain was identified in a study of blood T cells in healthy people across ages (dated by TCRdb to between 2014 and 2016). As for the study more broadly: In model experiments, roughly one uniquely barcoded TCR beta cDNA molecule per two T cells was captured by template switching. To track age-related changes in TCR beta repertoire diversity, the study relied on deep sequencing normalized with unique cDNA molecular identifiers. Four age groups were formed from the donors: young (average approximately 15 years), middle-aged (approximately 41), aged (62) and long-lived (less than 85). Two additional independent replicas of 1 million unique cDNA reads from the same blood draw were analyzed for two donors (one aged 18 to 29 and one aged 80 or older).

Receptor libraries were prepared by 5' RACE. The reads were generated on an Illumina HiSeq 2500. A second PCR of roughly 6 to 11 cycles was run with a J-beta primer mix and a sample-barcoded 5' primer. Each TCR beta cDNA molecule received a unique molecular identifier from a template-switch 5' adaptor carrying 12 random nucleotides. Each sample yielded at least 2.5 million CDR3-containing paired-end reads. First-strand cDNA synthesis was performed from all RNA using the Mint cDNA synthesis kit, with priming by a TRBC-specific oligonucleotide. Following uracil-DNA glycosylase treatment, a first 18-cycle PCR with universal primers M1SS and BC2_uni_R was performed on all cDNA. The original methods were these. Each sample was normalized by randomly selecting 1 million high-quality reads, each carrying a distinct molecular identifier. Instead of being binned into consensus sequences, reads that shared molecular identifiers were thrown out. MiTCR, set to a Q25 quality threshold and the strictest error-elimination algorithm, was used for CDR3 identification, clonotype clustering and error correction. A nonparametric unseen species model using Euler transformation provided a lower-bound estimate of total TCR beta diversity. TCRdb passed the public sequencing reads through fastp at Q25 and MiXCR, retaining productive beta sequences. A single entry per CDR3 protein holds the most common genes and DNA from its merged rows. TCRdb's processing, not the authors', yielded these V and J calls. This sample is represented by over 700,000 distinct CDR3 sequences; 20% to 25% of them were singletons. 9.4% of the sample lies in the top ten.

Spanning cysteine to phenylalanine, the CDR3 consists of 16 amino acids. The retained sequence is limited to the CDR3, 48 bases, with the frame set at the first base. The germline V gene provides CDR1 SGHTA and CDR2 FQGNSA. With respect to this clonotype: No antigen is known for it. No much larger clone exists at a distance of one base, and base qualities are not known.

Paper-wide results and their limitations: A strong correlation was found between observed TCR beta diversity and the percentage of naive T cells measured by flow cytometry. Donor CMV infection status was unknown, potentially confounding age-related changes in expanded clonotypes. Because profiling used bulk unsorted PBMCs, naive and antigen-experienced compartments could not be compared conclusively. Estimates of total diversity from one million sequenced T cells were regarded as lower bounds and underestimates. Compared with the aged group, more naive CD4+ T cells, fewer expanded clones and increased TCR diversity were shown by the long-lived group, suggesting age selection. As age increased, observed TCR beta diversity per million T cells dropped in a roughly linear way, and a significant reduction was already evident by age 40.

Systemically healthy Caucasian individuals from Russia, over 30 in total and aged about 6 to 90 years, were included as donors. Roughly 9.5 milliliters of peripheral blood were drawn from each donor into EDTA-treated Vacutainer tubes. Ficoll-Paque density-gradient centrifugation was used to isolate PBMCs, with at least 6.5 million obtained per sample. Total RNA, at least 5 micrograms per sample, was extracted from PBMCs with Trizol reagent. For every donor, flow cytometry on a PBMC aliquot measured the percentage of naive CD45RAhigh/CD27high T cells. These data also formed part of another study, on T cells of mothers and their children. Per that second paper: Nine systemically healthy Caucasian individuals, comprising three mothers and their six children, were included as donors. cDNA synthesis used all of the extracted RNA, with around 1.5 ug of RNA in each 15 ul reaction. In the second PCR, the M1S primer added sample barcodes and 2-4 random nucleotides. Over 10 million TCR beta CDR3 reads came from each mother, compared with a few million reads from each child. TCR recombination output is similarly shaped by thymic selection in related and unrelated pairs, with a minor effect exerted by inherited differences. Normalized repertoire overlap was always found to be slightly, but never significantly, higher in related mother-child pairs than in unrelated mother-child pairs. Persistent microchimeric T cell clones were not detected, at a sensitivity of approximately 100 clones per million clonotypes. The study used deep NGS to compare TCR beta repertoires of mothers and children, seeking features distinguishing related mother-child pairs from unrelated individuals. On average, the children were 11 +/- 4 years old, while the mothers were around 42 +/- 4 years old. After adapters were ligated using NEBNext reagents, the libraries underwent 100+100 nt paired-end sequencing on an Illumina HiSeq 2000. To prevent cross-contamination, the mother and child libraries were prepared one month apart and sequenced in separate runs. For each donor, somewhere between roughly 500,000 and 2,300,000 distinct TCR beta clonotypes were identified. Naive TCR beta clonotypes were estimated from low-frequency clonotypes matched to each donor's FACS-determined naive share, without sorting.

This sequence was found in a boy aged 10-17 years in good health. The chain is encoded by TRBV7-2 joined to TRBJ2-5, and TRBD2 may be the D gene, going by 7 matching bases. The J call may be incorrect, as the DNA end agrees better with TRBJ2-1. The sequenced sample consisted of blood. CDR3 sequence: CASSPTGGLFVYEQFF. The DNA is TGTGCCAGCAGCCCGACCGGGGGGCTCTTTGTTTATGAGCAGTTCTTC.